This TCR beta chain was captured by sequencing in a study of control samples from healthy donors and cancer patients. TCRdb's copy holds only in-frame clones and misses some; the assay was immunoSEQ multiplex PCR. The table lists around 180,000 clones, 70% to 90% of them singletons. The CDR3 has 16 residues. Germline lookup yields CDR1 SNHLY and CDR2 FYNNEI. Trimming took 1 base from V and 5 from J, leaving 15 bases between them. J is TRBJ2-1 and V is TRBV2, with D possibly TRBD1 on 7 matching bases. The receptor comes from a woman aged 25 to 39 in good health. Sequencing was performed on blood. CDR3 DNA: TGTGCCAGCAGTGAAGTATCAGGGGGGCTTAACAATGAGCAGTTCTTC. Amino acid sequence: CASSEVSGGLNNEQFF.